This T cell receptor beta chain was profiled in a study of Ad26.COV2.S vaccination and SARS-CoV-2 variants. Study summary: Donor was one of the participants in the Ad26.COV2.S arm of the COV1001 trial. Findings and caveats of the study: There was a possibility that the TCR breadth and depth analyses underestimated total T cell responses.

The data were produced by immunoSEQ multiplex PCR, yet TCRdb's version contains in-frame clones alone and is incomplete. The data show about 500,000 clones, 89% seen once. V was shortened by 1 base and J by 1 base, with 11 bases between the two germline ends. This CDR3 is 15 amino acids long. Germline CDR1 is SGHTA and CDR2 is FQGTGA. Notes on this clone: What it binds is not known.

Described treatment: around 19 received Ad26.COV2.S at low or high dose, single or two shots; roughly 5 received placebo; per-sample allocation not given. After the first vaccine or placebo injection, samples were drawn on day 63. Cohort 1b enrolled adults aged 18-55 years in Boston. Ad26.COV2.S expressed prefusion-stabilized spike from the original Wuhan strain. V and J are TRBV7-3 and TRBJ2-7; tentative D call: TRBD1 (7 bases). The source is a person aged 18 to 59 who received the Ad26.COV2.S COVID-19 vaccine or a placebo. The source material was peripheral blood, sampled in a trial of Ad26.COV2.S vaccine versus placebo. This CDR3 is CASSLNPGGSYEQYF. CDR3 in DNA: TGTGCCAGCAGCTTAAACCCAGGGGGGTCCTACGAGCAGTACTTC.